This T cell receptor (beta chain) was captured by sequencing in a study of post-analysis software for immune sequencing data. Study information: Secondary progressive, relapsing-remitting and progressive-relapsing multiple sclerosis were among the included disease courses.

cDNA libraries of TCR beta carried unique molecular identifiers. MiXCR, applied by TCRdb to the PCR reads, yields one record per CDR3 protein. The sample includes around 400,000 distinct CDR3 sequences, approximately 33% of them seen just once. Trimming pared 3 bases from V and 4 bases from J, leaving 15 bases between. The CDR3 sequence is 15 residues long. As concerns this clonotype: Its antigen remains unidentified.

Whole-study results and caveats: When compared against controls, multiple sclerosis patients showed significantly lower normalized Chao1 diversity. There were a few TRBV segments more frequent in patients than controls, and TRBV5-6, TRBV5-1 and TRBV20-1 were among them.

The TCR comes from a girl aged 5-17 years with multiple sclerosis. The sample taken for sequencing was blood. V is TRBV12-3 or TRBV12-4 and J is TRBJ1-2; D remains ambiguous. CDR3 sequence reads: CASSFTGEGCYGYTF. CDR3 DNA sequence: TGTGCCAGCAGTTTCACTGGTGAGGGCTGCTATGGCTACACCTTC.